This is a list of T cell receptor beta chains from one sample in a study of blood T cell repertoires in COVID-19. The repertoire was sequenced with immunoSEQ multiplex PCR; TCRdb's copy has only in-frame clones and lacks some. The sample includes a few hundred thousand clones, roughly 89% of them seen just once. Sequencing used peripheral blood. These receptors were obtained from a man aged 55 to 69 who had recovered from COVID-19. CDR3s include the opening cysteine and the closing phenylalanine or tryptophan. Each record gives: clone size, J gene, V gene, D gene, CDR3 protein, CDR3 DNA. The D gene is left open where the match is weak. Expanded clones get a size class; other rows say once, few or many, or leave the size out.

size: -; J: TRBJ1-6; V: TRBV19; D: -; CDR3: CASSIGDSRFPLHF; DNA: TGTGCCAGTAGTATAGGGGACTCCCGCTTCCCCCTCCACTTT
size: -; J: TRBJ2-7; V: TRBV11-2; D: -; CDR3: CASSSRGSRSSYEQYF; DNA: TGTGCCAGCAGCTCTAGGGGATCTCGGAGCTCCTACGAGCAGTACTTC
size: -; J: TRBJ1-1; V: TRBV6-2/TRBV6-3; D: -; CDR3: CASSPSDKASEAFF; DNA: TGTGCCAGCAGTCCGTCGGACAAGGCATCTGAAGCTTTCTTT
size: -; J: TRBJ2-5; V: TRBV29-1; D: -; CDR3: CSVVGLLDGTQYF; DNA: TGCAGCGTTGTTGGCCTCCTCGATGGGACCCAGTACTTC
size: -; J: TRBJ1-4; V: TRBV7-9; D: -; CDR3: CASSFNREAEKLFF; DNA: TGTGCCAGCAGCTTCAACAGGGAAGCTGAAAAACTGTTTTTT
size: -; J: TRBJ2-7; V: TRBV30; D: -; CDR3: CAWSSWLTSYEQYF; DNA: TGTGCCTGGAGTAGCTGGTTAACGAGCTACGAGCAGTACTTC
size: -; J: TRBJ1-2; V: TRBV6-5; D: TRBD1; CDR3: CASSSGTGGVYTF; DNA: TGTGCCAGCAGCTCCGGGACAGGGGGCGTCTACACCTTC
size: -; J: TRBJ2-7; V: TRBV2; D: TRBD1; CDR3: CASSERGQGAYEQYF; DNA: TGTGCCAGCAGCGAAAGGGGACAGGGAGCCTACGAGCAGTACTTC
size: -; J: TRBJ1-2; V: TRBV10-3; D: -; CDR3: CAIKGVGYTF; DNA: TGTGCCATCAAGGGGGTGGGCTACACCTTC
size: -; J: TRBJ2-1; V: TRBV10-3; D: -; CDR3: CATGTLGNEQFF; DNA: TGTGCCACGGGGACTTTGGGGAATGAGCAGTTCTTC
size: -; J: TRBJ1-5; V: TRBV18; D: -; CDR3: CASSPRGSSNQPQHF; DNA: TGTGCCAGCTCTCCGCGGGGAAGTAGCAATCAGCCCCAGCATTTT
size: -; J: TRBJ2-7; V: TRBV19; D: -; CDR3: CASSMRGWGKEYEQYF; DNA: TGTGCCAGTAGTATGAGGGGGTGGGGGAAGGAATACGAGCAGTACTTC
size: -; J: TRBJ1-1; V: TRBV6-2/TRBV6-3; D: -; CDR3: CASSDPGGAEAFF; DNA: TGTGCCAGCAGTGACCCGGGGGGGGCTGAAGCTTTCTTT
size: once; J: TRBJ2-2; V: TRBV7-7; D: -; CDR3: CASSSGRGEGTGELFF; DNA: TGTGCCAGCAGCTCCGGGCGGGGCGAGGGCACCGGGGAGCTGTTTTTT
size: once; J: TRBJ2-7; V: TRBV24-1; D: -; CDR3: CATSDAGGEQYF; DNA: TGTGCCACCAGTGATGCTGGAGGCGAGCAGTACTTC
size: -; J: TRBJ2-5; V: TRBV7-2; D: TRBD2; CDR3: CASSRSRLRTSAETQYF; DNA: TGTGCCAGCAGCCGGTCCAGGTTGAGGACTAGCGCAGAGACCCAGTACTTC
size: -; J: TRBJ2-1; V: TRBV18; D: -; CDR3: CASSPRSSSRGYEQFF; DNA: TGTGCCAGCTCACCAAGGTCCAGCAGCCGGGGATATGAGCAGTTCTTC
size: few; J: TRBJ2-3; V: TRBV4-2; D: -; CDR3: CASSRAGTDTQYF; DNA: TGTGCCAGCAGCCGAGCTGGCACAGATACGCAGTATTTT
size: -; J: TRBJ2-1; V: TRBV6-2/TRBV6-3; D: -; CDR3: CASSRATNEQFF; DNA: TGTGCCAGCAGCAGAGCCACCAATGAGCAGTTCTTC
size: -; J: TRBJ1-2; V: TRBV21-1; D: -; CDR3: CASSKSTGTGGFYGYTF; DNA: TGTGCCAGCAGCAAGAGCACAGGGACAGGGGGCTTCTATGGCTACACCTTC
size: -; J: TRBJ1-3; V: TRBV9; D: TRBD1; CDR3: CASNTGGGNTIYF; DNA: TGTGCCAGCAACACAGGGGGCGGAAACACCATATATTTT
size: once; J: TRBJ2-7; V: TRBV9; D: TRBD1; CDR3: CASSVEGQGAYEQYF; DNA: TGTGCCAGCAGCGTAGAGGGACAGGGGGCGTACGAGCAGTACTTC
size: -; J: TRBJ2-1; V: TRBV10-3; D: -; CDR3: CAIRAQGSSYNEQFF; DNA: TGTGCCATCAGAGCTCAGGGGAGCTCCTACAATGAGCAGTTCTTC
size: -; J: TRBJ2-2; V: TRBV21-1; D: -; CDR3: CASSKGPLDRGGAGELFF; DNA: TGTGCCAGCAGCAAAGGCCCCCTCGACAGGGGCGGCGCCGGGGAGCTGTTTTTT
size: once; J: TRBJ2-7; V: TRBV4-2; D: TRBD1; CDR3: CASSQVSGTGEREQYF; DNA: TGTGCCAGCAGCCAAGTTTCAGGGACAGGGGAGCGCGAGCAGTACTTC
size: -; J: TRBJ1-6; V: TRBV5-6; D: -; CDR3: CASSLEPNSPLHF; DNA: TGTGCCAGCAGCTTGGAGCCTAATTCACCCCTCCACTTT
size: -; J: TRBJ1-2; V: TRBV18; D: TRBD1; CDR3: CASSPRQGASYGYTF; DNA: TGTGCCAGCTCACCGAGACAGGGGGCGTCCTATGGCTACACCTTC
size: -; J: TRBJ1-1; V: TRBV10-1; D: TRBD1; CDR3: CASSLAGGTEAFF; DNA: TGCGCCAGCAGCTTAGCAGGGGGCACTGAAGCTTTCTTT
size: few; J: TRBJ2-2; V: TRBV9; D: TRBD2; CDR3: CASSRSQFGGWSNTGELFF; DNA: TGTGCCAGCTCCCGTAGCCAGTTCGGGGGGTGGTCGAACACCGGGGAGCTGTTTTTT
size: -; J: TRBJ2-6; V: TRBV28; D: -; CDR3: CASSGTSGANVLTF; DNA: TGTGCCAGCAGTGGGACTTCCGGGGCCAACGTCCTGACTTTC
size: -; J: TRBJ1-1; V: TRBV30; D: TRBD1; CDR3: CAWRQGMTEAFF; DNA: TGTGCCTGGCGACAGGGTATGACTGAAGCTTTCTTT
size: -; J: TRBJ2-3; V: TRBV3-1/TRBV3-2; D: TRBD2; CDR3: CASSHSGGRVDTQYF; DNA: TGTGCCAGCAGCCATAGCGGCGGGAGGGTAGATACGCAGTATTTT
size: -; J: TRBJ1-6; V: TRBV7-9; D: -; CDR3: CASSFSYNNYNSPLHF; DNA: TGTGCCAGCAGCTTCTCGTACAATAACTATAATTCACCCCTCCACTTT
size: -; J: TRBJ2-7; V: TRBV11-2; D: -; CDR3: CASSPTGLLLIMHF; DNA: TGTGCCAGCAGTCCCACTGGGCTCCTATTGATTATGCACTTC
size: -; J: TRBJ2-7; V: TRBV15; D: TRBD2; CDR3: CATSRDPGLAGVEQYF; DNA: TGTGCCACCAGCAGAGACCCGGGACTAGCGGGAGTCGAGCAGTACTTC
size: -; J: TRBJ2-7; V: TRBV6-5; D: TRBD2; CDR3: CASEAGGVYEQYF; DNA: TGTGCCTCCGAAGCCGGGGGGGTCTACGAGCAGTACTTC
size: -; J: TRBJ2-2; V: TRBV30; D: -; CDR3: CAWSRLHAQAGELFF; DNA: TGTGCCTGGAGTAGGTTGCATGCGCAGGCCGGGGAGCTGTTTTTT
size: -; J: TRBJ1-2; V: TRBV7-2; D: -; CDR3: CASSLETGGYGYTF; DNA: TGTGCCAGCAGCTTAGAGACCGGGGGCTATGGCTACACCTTC
size: -; J: TRBJ2-5; V: TRBV13; D: -; CDR3: CASSLVSTQETQYF; DNA: TGTGCCAGCAGCTTAGTTAGTACCCAAGAGACCCAGTACTTC
size: -; J: TRBJ1-1; V: TRBV19; D: -; CDR3: CASSTNTGTEAFF; DNA: TGTGCCAGTAGTACAAATACGGGCACTGAAGCTTTCTTT
size: -; J: TRBJ1-1; V: TRBV30; D: TRBD1; CDR3: CAWRATGRRTEAFF; DNA: TGTGCCTGGAGGGCGACAGGGCGCCGCACTGAAGCTTTCTTT
size: -; J: TRBJ2-3; V: TRBV24-1; D: TRBD2; CDR3: CATSPGTSVADTQYF; DNA: TGTGCCACCAGTCCCGGGACTAGCGTAGCAGATACGCAGTATTTT
size: -; J: TRBJ1-2; V: TRBV6-5; D: -; CDR3: CARTVIPGGYTF; DNA: TGTGCCAGAACCGTGATACCGGGAGGCTACACCTTC
size: -; J: TRBJ2-1; V: TRBV29-1; D: TRBD2; CDR3: CSVKAGGLNEQFF; DNA: TGCAGCGTTAAAGCGGGAGGGCTAAATGAGCAGTTCTTC
size: -; J: TRBJ2-5; V: TRBV4-2; D: TRBD2; CDR3: CASSQGTSGNQETQYF; DNA: TGTGCCAGCAGCCAGGGGACTAGCGGAAACCAAGAGACCCAGTACTTC
size: -; J: TRBJ1-1; V: TRBV28; D: -; CDR3: CASSGGGDTTEAFF; DNA: TGTGCCAGCAGTGGGGGAGGGGACACCACTGAAGCTTTCTTT
size: -; J: TRBJ2-5; V: TRBV19; D: -; CDR3: CASGAGGVGETQYF; DNA: TGTGCCAGTGGGGCTGGAGGGGTCGGGGAGACCCAGTACTTC
size: once; J: TRBJ2-5; V: TRBV28; D: -; CDR3: CASSLGAVGRETQYF; DNA: TGTGCCAGCAGTTTGGGGGCGGTGGGCCGGGAGACCCAGTACTTC
size: few; J: TRBJ1-6; V: TRBV7-9; D: -; CDR3: CASSLPTGLDNSPLHF; DNA: TGTGCCAGCAGCTTACCAACAGGCCTGGATAATTCACCCCTCCACTTT
size: -; J: TRBJ2-4; V: TRBV18; D: -; CDR3: CASSPPLGTLAKNIQYF; DNA: TGTGCCAGCTCACCACCGTTGGGGACACTAGCCAAAAACATTCAGTACTTC
size: -; J: TRBJ1-1; V: TRBV19; D: -; CDR3: CASSSPGVTEAFF; DNA: TGTGCCAGTAGTTCCCCCGGGGTCACTGAAGCTTTCTTT
size: -; J: TRBJ2-7; V: TRBV7-9; D: TRBD2; CDR3: CASSLRTSGASYEQYF; DNA: TGTGCCAGCAGCTTGCGGACTAGCGGGGCCTCCTACGAGCAGTACTTC
size: -; J: TRBJ1-1; V: TRBV5-1; D: TRBD1; CDR3: CASSLLTGDGTEAFF; DNA: TGCGCCAGCAGCCTACTGACAGGGGACGGCACTGAAGCTTTCTTT
size: -; J: TRBJ2-2; V: TRBV6-2/TRBV6-3; D: -; CDR3: CASSLAVPNTGELFF; DNA: TGTGCCAGCAGCCTAGCAGTTCCGAACACCGGGGAGCTGTTTTTT
size: once; J: TRBJ2-2; V: TRBV7-3; D: TRBD1; CDR3: CASSNQGQGTGELFF; DNA: TGTGCCAGCAGCAACCAGGGACAGGGGACCGGGGAGCTGTTTTTT
size: -; J: TRBJ1-2; V: TRBV14; D: TRBD1; CDR3: CASSLVQGAIRGYTF; DNA: TGTGCCAGCAGCCTAGTACAGGGGGCGATTCGTGGCTACACCTTC
size: -; J: TRBJ2-7; V: TRBV4-1; D: TRBD1; CDR3: CASSQDGTGLDEQYF; DNA: TGCGCCAGCAGCCAAGATGGGACAGGGCTCGACGAGCAGTACTTC
size: once; J: TRBJ2-7; V: TRBV2; D: TRBD2; CDR3: CASSPGGLAAYEQYF; DNA: TGTGCCAGCAGTCCAGGTGGGCTAGCGGCCTACGAGCAGTACTTC